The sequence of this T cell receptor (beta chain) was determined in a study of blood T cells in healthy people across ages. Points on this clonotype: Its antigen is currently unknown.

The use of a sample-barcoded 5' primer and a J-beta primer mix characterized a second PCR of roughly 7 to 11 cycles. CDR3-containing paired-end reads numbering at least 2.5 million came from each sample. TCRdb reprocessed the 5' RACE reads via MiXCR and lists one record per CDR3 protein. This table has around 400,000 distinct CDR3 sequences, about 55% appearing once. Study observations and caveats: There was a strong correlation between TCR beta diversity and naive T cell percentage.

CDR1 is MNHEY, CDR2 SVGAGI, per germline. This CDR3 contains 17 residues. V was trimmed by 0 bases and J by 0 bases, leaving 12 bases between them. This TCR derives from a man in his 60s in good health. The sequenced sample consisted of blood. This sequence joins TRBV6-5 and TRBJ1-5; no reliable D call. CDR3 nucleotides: TGTGCCAGCAGTTACTCCGGGCCGGGTAATAGCAATCAGCCCCAGCATTTT. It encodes CASSYSGPGNSNQPQHF.